A selection of T cell receptor beta chains follows, all from one sample in a study of response to subunit inactivated influenza vaccine. TCRdb reprocessed the RT-PCR reads with MiXCR, giving one entry per CDR3 protein. The data hold over 750,000 distinct CDR3 sequences, with about 20% observed a single time. Sequences were derived from PBMCs from blood, sampled 5 to 6 days after vaccination. The source is a man aged 45-65 years who received an inactivated influenza vaccine. Both conserved end residues are part of each CDR3. A D gene is named only where the DNA matches it firmly. Some rows have no size entry. The others give once, few or many, or a class for an expanded clone.

many	TRBV5-1	TRBD2	TRBJ2-7	CASSLGLAGVHEQYF	TGTGCCAGCAGCCTCGGACTAGCGGGAGTCCACGAGCAGTACTTC
few	TRBV7-2	.	TRBJ1-2	CASSFQSGRTVYGYTF	TGTGCCAGCAGCTTTCAATCCGGACGGACAGTCTATGGCTACACCTTC
.	TRBV6-5	.	TRBJ2-2	CASSYEGTGELFF	TGTGCCAGCAGTTACGAGGGAACCGGGGAGCTGTTTTTT
.	TRBV12-3/TRBV12-4	.	TRBJ1-1	CTSSFYSGAGGTEAFF	TGTACCAGCAGCTTTTATTCCGGCGCCGGAGGAACTGAAGCTTTCTTT
.	TRBV2	.	TRBJ2-7	CASNIDDEQYF	TGTGCCAGCAATATTGACGACGAGCAGTACTTC
.	TRBV4-3	.	TRBJ2-1	CASSQGTGGAGVGSYNEQFF	TGCGCCAGCAGCCAAGGGACCGGCGGGGCAGGGGTTGGCTCCTACAATGAGCAGTTCTTC
.	TRBV6-1	TRBD2	TRBJ2-1	CASRISGRDNEQFF	TGTGCCAGCAGGATTAGCGGGAGAGACAATGAGCAGTTCTTC
.	TRBV2	.	TRBJ2-2	CASSERAGGGGELFF	TGTGCCAGCAGTGAAAGGGCAGGAGGGGGCGGGGAGCTGTTTTTT
.	TRBV9	TRBD2	TRBJ2-3	CASSVGFSGGGTDTQYF	TGTGCCAGCAGCGTAGGCTTCAGCGGGGGCGGCACAGATACGCAGTATTTT
.	TRBV20-1	TRBD2	TRBJ2-7	CSATTSGAAGQYF	TGCAGTGCTACGACTAGCGGAGCGGCCGGGCAGTACTTC
.	TRBV6-1	.	TRBJ2-7	CASRPGQFNSYEQYF	TGTGCCAGCCGGCCAGGACAGTTCAACTCCTACGAGCAGTACTTC
.	TRBV19	.	TRBJ2-5	CASTNGPRETQYF	TGTGCCAGTACTAATGGACCGCGGGAGACCCAGTACTTC
.	TRBV27	TRBD1	TRBJ1-6	CASRPFTSGQGNSPLHF	TGTGCCAGCAGGCCGTTTACATCGGGACAGGGTAATTCACCCCTCCACTTT
.	TRBV7-6	TRBD1	TRBJ2-1	CASSPLRDSLSSYNEQFF	TGTGCCAGCAGCCCCCTCCGGGACAGCCTAAGCTCCTACAATGAGCAGTTCTTC
many	TRBV4-3	TRBD2	TRBJ2-5	CASSQDKRGAWETQYF	TGCGCCAGCAGCCAAGATAAGCGGGGGGCCTGGGAGACCCAGTACTTC
.	TRBV7-2	.	TRBJ2-5	CASNLGLGTETQYF	TGTGCCAGCAACTTAGGCCTGGGCACGGAGACCCAGTACTTC
.	TRBV24-1	TRBD2	TRBJ2-5	CSTQGRGGQETQYF	TGTTCCACCCAAGGGAGGGGTGGCCAAGAGACCCAGTACTTC
once	TRBV5-1	TRBD2	TRBJ2-3	CASSFGGLAGRTDTQYF	TGCGCCAGCAGCTTCGGGGGACTAGCGGGGCGCACAGATACGCAGTATTTT
many	TRBV5-1	TRBD1	TRBJ2-1	CASSRDRASSYNEQFF	TGCGCCAGCAGCAGGGACAGGGCGAGCTCCTACAATGAGCAGTTCTTC
.	TRBV7-2	TRBD1	TRBJ2-7	CASSLGTGGEYEQYF	TGTGCCAGCAGCTTAGGGACAGGGGGAGAATACGAGCAGTACTTC
.	TRBV4-1	TRBD2	TRBJ2-2	CASSQGVAGGPTGELFF	TGCGCCAGCAGCCAAGGGGTGGCGGGGGGGCCGACCGGGGAGCTGTTTTTT
.	TRBV11-2	.	TRBJ2-1	CASTQDGKQFF	TGTGCCAGCACCCAGGACGGGAAGCAGTTCTTC
few	TRBV7-7	TRBD2	TRBJ2-5	CASSSIGAGKETQYF	TGTGCTAGCAGCTCCATTGGAGCGGGGAAAGAGACCCAGTACTTC
.	TRBV24-1	TRBD1	TRBJ2-3	CATSDPGTGETDTQYF	TGTGCCACCAGTGATCCGGGGACAGGGGAAACAGATACGCAGTATTTT
.	TRBV10-1	.	TRBJ2-2	CASSEIRPGELFF	TGCGCCAGCAGTGAAATCAGGCCCGGGGAGCTGTTTTTT
.	TRBV19	.	TRBJ1-6	CASSRGRLDNSPLHF	TGTGCCAGTAGTAGGGGACGTCTTGATAATTCACCCCTCCACTTT
.	TRBV20-1	.	TRBJ2-1	CSAPPGDRAYNEQFF	TGCAGTGCCCCACCGGGGGACCGAGCCTACAATGAGCAGTTCTTC
.	TRBV5-1	TRBD1	TRBJ1-2	CASSKTGTQGPGYGYTF	TGCGCCAGCAGCAAGACAGGGACACAGGGACCCGGCTATGGCTACACCTTC
few	TRBV29-1	.	TRBJ1-2	CSVVKEDYGYTF	TGCAGCGTAGTAAAGGAAGACTATGGCTACACCTTC
many	TRBV4-3	TRBD2	TRBJ2-1	CASSQTSGGYNEQFF	TGCGCCAGCAGCCAAACCTCCGGGGGGTACAATGAGCAGTTCTTC
.	TRBV7-2	.	TRBJ2-4	CASSLGIASNIQYF	TGTGCCAGCAGCTTAGGGATAGCCTCAAACATTCAGTACTTC
many	TRBV10-3	.	TRBJ2-1	CAISEMGGTYNEQFF	TGTGCCATCAGTGAAATGGGGGGTACCTACAATGAGCAGTTCTTC
.	TRBV28	TRBD2	TRBJ2-1	CASSSSTPTSGGSYNEQFF	TGTGCCAGCAGTTCATCGACCCCAACTAGCGGGGGCTCCTACAATGAGCAGTTCTTC
.	TRBV20-1	TRBD2	TRBJ2-1	CSARVAGGRNEQFF	TGCAGTGCTAGAGTAGCGGGGGGGCGCAATGAGCAGTTCTTC
few	TRBV6-5	.	TRBJ2-5	CASSYSLRGGETQYF	TGTGCCAGCAGTTACTCTCTCAGGGGGGGAGAGACCCAGTACTTC